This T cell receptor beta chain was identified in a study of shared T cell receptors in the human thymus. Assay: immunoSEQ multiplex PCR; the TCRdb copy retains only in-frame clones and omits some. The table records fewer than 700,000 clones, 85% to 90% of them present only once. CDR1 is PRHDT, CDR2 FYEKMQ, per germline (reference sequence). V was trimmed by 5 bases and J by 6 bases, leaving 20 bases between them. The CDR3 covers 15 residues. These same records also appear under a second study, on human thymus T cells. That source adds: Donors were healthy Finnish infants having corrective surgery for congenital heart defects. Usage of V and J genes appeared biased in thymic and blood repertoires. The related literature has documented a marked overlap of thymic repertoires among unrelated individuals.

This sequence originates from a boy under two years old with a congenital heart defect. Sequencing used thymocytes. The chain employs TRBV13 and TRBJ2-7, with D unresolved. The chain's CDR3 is CASSLMVGALPEQYF. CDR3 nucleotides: TGTGCCAGCAGCCTCATGGTCGGAGCGCTACCCGAGCAGTACTTC.